This TCR beta chain derives from a study of sequential checkpoint blockade in melanoma (dated by TCRdb to between 2018 and 2020). Concerning the study at large: In a 1:1 randomization, patients received either first-line nivolumab then ipilimumab (arm A) or ipilimumab then nivolumab (arm B). Matched tumor biopsies were taken from over 20 patients before treatment and at week 13, after single-agent nivolumab (arm A) or ipilimumab (arm B). DNA from approximately 91 melanoma tumor samples collected before treatment underwent TCRbeta immunosequencing. Maintenance nivolumab came after both trial sequences. Around 80% of the matched tumor biopsy pairs taken before and after treatment were from the same lesion. On the study overall, not on this receptor specifically: Tumor T-cell fraction and clonality were found to correlate with PD-L1 staining and CD8+ T-cell counts but not with mutational load. Within-arm analyses of tumor T-cell fraction were limited by small sample sizes and reduced statistical power. Larger, independent patient cohorts are needed to validate the response-prediction model that combines TCR metrics and mutation burden. Patients whose tumor T-cell fraction and clonality increased by week 13 were about 30 times more likely to achieve clinical benefit. Among patients in arm A, the nivolumab-first arm, pretreatment tumor TIL clonality was associated with response (P = .04).

The treatment or condition label of this sample denotes: randomized to nivolumab then ipilimumab (arm A) or the reverse (arm B). No trial patient had received prior DNA-damaging chemotherapy. The samples were obtained from melanoma patients enrolled in CheckMate 064, an open-label, randomized phase II trial testing sequential checkpoint blockade. Tumor TCR sequencing used genomic DNA from formalin-fixed paraffin-embedded (FFPE) tissue samples. TCRbeta CDR3 regions were immunosequenced from genomic DNA with the immunoSEQ Assay. Prior to high-throughput sequencing, genomic DNA was amplified by bias-controlled multiplex PCR. As for how the authors treated the data: To quantify the absolute abundance of each unique TCRbeta CDR3 region, the sequences were collapsed and filtered. Clonality, defined as 1 minus Pielou's evenness, was calculated using productive rearrangements only. Tumor T-cell fraction was calculated by normalizing TCRbeta template counts to usable DNA, which was estimated from several housekeeping genes. Clones with significantly greater frequencies in on-treatment versus baseline samples were identified using a previously published method. TCRdb took this table from immuneACCESS and kept in-frame rearrangements with V and J called. Such tables lack part of the clones; where checked against another copy, unresolved V genes explain under half of the gap, and the rest is unexplained. V, J and clone size were drawn from that table, and D and trimming were deduced from the DNA. The sample table contains some 4,700 clones; only one count was recorded for approximately 30% of them. The ten largest clones capture 20% to 25% of the sample.

The CDR1 and CDR2 encoded by the germline V gene are SGHRS and YFSETQ. The V and J ends are trimmed by 4 bases and 2 bases, leaving 12 bases between them. Reading from cysteine to phenylalanine, the CDR3 counts 14 amino acids. Only CDR3 DNA is held: 42 bases, read in frame from base 1. Regarding this clone: The antigen it recognizes is unknown. No qualities accompany the bases; no much larger clone lies one base away.

The input for sequencing was tumor tissue (inferred from file names), taken from a patient given nivolumab and ipilimumab in sequence. Recombination joined TRBV5-1 with TRBJ1-1; TRBD1 is possibly the D segment (5 matching bases). The receptor was derived from a human donor with melanoma. The nucleotides read TGCGCCAGCAGCCGGGGGACGGTTAACACTGAAGCTTTCTTT. Its translation is CASSRGTVNTEAFF.